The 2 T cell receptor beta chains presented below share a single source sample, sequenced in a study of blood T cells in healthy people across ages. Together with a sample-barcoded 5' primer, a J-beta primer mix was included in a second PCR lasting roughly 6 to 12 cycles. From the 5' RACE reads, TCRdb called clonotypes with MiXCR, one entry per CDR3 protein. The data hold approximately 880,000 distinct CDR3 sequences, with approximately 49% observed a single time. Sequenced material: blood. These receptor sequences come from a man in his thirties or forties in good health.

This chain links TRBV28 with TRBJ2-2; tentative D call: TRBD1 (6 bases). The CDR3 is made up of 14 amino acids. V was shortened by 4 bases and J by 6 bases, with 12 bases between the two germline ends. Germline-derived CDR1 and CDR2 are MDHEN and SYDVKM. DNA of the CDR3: TGTGCCAGCAGTTCCTGGACAGACCCCGGGGAGCTGTTTTTT. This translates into CASSSWTDPGELFF.

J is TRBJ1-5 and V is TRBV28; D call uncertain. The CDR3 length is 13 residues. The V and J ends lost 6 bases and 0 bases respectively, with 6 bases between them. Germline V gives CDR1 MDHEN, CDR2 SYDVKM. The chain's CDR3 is CASRVNSNQPQHF. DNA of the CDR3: TGTGCCAGCAGGGTCAATAGCAATCAGCCCCAGCATTTT. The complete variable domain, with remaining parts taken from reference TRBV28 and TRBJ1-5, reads DVKVTQSSRYLVKRTGEKVFLECVQDMDHENMFWYRQDPGLGLRLIYFSYDVKMKEKGDIPEGYSVSREKKERFSLILESASTNQTSMYLCASRVNSNQPQHFGDGTRLSIL.